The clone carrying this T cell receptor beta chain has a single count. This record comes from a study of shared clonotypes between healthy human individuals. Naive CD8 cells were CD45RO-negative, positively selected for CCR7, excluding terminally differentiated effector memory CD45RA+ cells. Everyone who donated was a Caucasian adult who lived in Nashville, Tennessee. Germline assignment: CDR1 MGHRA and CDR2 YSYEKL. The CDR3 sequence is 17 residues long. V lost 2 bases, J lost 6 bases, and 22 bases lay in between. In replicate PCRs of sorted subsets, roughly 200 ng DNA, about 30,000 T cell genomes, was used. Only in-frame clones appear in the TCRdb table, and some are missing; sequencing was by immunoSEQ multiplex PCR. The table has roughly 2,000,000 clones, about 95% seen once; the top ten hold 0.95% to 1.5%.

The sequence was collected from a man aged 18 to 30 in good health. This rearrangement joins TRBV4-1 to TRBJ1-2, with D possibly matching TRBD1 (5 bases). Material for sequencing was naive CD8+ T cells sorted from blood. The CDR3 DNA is TGCGCCAGCAGCCAATCCCCGGGACTCACACCTCCCAATGGCTACACCTTC. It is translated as CASSQSPGLTPPNGYTF.